Listed here are 21 T cell receptor beta chains from one sample, sequenced in a study of blood T cell repertoires in COVID-19. The method was immunoSEQ multiplex PCR; TCRdb's version includes in-frame clones alone and lacks a portion of them. The data show roughly 500,000 clones, with roughly 89% seen just once and roughly 0.9% held by the top ten. Sequenced: peripheral blood. The receptors here all came from a man younger than 35 with COVID-19, enrolled during active disease.

CDR3 in amino acids: CASSSFRVSYQETQYF. CDR3 coding DNA: TGCGCCAGCAGCTCCTTCCGGGTCAGCTACCAAGAGACCCAGTACTTC. The rearrangement joins TRBV5-1 to TRBJ2-5; D unresolved. V was cut by 3 bases and J by 0 bases, with 15 bases left in between. This CDR3 region has 16 residues. Germline V gives CDR1 SGHRS, CDR2 YFSETQ.

The J gene is TRBJ2-7, the V gene TRBV15, with a possible D match to TRBD2 (6 bases). V was cut by 1 base and J by 5 bases, with 18 bases left in between. The CDR3 is 16 residues long. In germline, CDR1 is LNHNV, CDR2 YYDKDF (reference sequence). CDR3 nucleotides: TGTGCCACCAGCAGAGTTAGTTCAGGAGGGATCAACGAGCAGTACTTC. This encodes CATSRVSSGGINEQYF.

In DNA, the CDR3 is TGCGCCAGCAGCTACAGCGGGATGGAGCTAGATACGCAGTATTTT. Translating gives CASSYSGMELDTQYF. This rearrangement joins TRBV5-1 to TRBJ2-3; 7 bases are a match to TRBD2. CDR1 and CDR2 from the germline V gene are SGHRS and YFSETQ. This CDR3 is 15 amino acids long. V was pared by 3 bases and J by 5 bases, with 9 bases of the junction left unmatched.

V and J are TRBV4-1 and TRBJ1-1, with 10 bases matching TRBD1. This CDR3 region has 17 residues. Losses at the gene ends were 4 bases for V and 3 bases for J; bases not matched to a gene: 11. Germline CDR1 and CDR2: MGHRA and YSYEKL. The CDR3 loop reads CASSPSIGGTGDTEAFF. CDR3 bases: TGCGCCAGCAGCCCGTCAATTGGGGGGACAGGGGACACTGAAGCTTTCTTT.

The chain uses TRBV12-5 and TRBJ2-2; 9 bases agree with TRBD2. Germline V lookup: CDR1 LGHNT, CDR2 FRNRAP. V trimming: 2 bases; J trimming: 6 bases; junction bases outside the gene matches: 4. This CDR3 has 15 amino acids. In nucleotides, the CDR3 is TGTGCTAGTGGTTTGTATCTAGCGGGACCCGGGGAGCTGTTTTTT. It encodes CASGLYLAGPGELFF.

The chain combines TRBV28 with TRBJ2-7; 11 nucleotides agree with TRBD2. Trimming cost V 4 bases and J 3 bases; bases outside gene matches: 5. Germline V gene sequence: CDR1 MDHEN, CDR2 SYDVKM. The CDR3 length is 15 residues. Here the CDR3 reads CASSSPSGGFYEQYF. The CDR3 bases are TGTGCCAGCAGTTCCCCTAGCGGGGGGTTCTACGAGCAGTACTTC.

The rearrangement links TRBV5-1 to TRBJ1-2, with TRBD1 matching over 8 bases. V lost 0 bases, J lost 7 bases, and 2 bases stayed unmatched. Germline CDR1 is SGHRS and CDR2 is YFSETQ. CDR3 length: 13 amino acids. The CDR3 DNA follows: TGCGCCAGCAGCTTGGAACAGGGGGTTGGCTACACCTTC. As protein: CASSLEQGVGYTF.

The V and J genes are TRBV12-3 or TRBV12-4 and TRBJ1-2; D is unresolved. The germline V and J ends were trimmed by 7 bases and 7 bases, with 13 bases remaining between them. CDR3 length: 12 residues. The CDR3, as DNA: TGTGCCAGCACCCTCGCGGGGTCTGGCTACACCTTC. Translation: CASTLAGSGYTF.

This clone was seen more than once but under ten times. The chain joins TRBV6-1 to TRBJ2-3, with D possibly being TRBD2 (6 bases). V was shortened by 2 bases and J by 4 bases, with 13 bases between the two germline ends. The CDR3 has 15 amino acids. CDR1 MNHNS and CDR2 SASEGT come from the germline V gene. The CDR3 bases are TGTGCCAGCAGTGAATGGTCTAGGGAGGCAGATACGCAGTATTTT. It specifies CASSEWSREADTQYF.

The rearrangement joins TRBV29-1 to TRBJ2-2; 9 bases match TRBD2. Germline V lookup: CDR1 SQVTM, CDR2 ANQGSEA. The CDR3 is 15 amino acids. J was trimmed by 8 bases and V by 4 bases; bases with no gene match: 11. In DNA, the CDR3 is TGCAGCGTTGGTAGTAGCGGGAGTATTTCGGGGGAGCTGTTTTTT. It yields the protein CSVGSSGSISGELFF.

The genes are TRBV11-3 and TRBJ1-3; D uncertain. The V and J ends lost 4 bases and 0 bases respectively, with 16 bases between them. Germline V CDR1 and CDR2: SGHNT, YENEEA. This CDR3 is 17 amino acids long. The CDR3 coding sequence is TGTGCCAGCAGCTCCCCCTTTAAGGACTCCTCTGGAAACACCATATATTTT. Its protein product is CASSSPFKDSSGNTIYF.

This clone occurred a few times. The genes are TRBV6-1 and TRBJ2-7; TRBD1 aligns across 8 bases. Trimming took 8 bases from V and 2 from J; bases not matched to a gene: 5. This CDR3 is 13 amino acids long. The V gene's germline CDR1 is MNHNS and CDR2 SASEGT. CDR3 amino acids: CASGRDRTYEQYF. In nucleotides, the CDR3 is TGTGCCAGCGGCCGGGACAGGACCTACGAGCAGTACTTC.

This sequence joins TRBV28 and TRBJ2-5; 8 nucleotides line up with TRBD1. Losses at the gene ends were 4 bases for V and 2 bases for J; bases not matched to a gene: 3. The CDR3 loop spans 14 amino acids. Germline V gene data show CDR1 as MDHEN and CDR2 as SYDVKM. As DNA, the CDR3 is TGTGCCAGCAGTTGGGACAGGTTACAAGAGACCCAGTACTTC. Encoded protein: CASSWDRLQETQYF.

The chain joins TRBV6-1 to TRBJ1-6; 8 nucleotides align to TRBD1. Germline V gene data show CDR1 as MNHNS and CDR2 as SASEGT. CDR3 size: 16 residues. The V gene end was trimmed by 4 bases and the J gene end by 4 bases; junction bases not matched to a gene: 6. In DNA form, the CDR3 reads TGTGCCAGCAGTGCGGACAGGGTGTTTTATAATTCACCCCTCCACTTT. Encoded protein: CASSADRVFYNSPLHF.

This sequence joins TRBV27 and TRBJ2-2; D unresolved. There are 16 residues in the CDR3. The ends were cut back, 3 bases at V and 5 bases at J, with 16 bases in the middle. Germline V gene lookup returns CDR1 MNHEY and CDR2 SMNVEV (reference sequence). This CDR3 is CASSFNPQLVTGELFF. CDR3 nucleotides: TGTGCCAGCAGTTTTAACCCACAGTTGGTGACCGGGGAGCTGTTTTTT.

The rearrangement uses TRBV6-5 and TRBJ2-3; the D gene is possibly TRBD2 (6 bases). V lost 8 bases, J lost 4 bases, and 13 bases lay in between. The CDR3 is 13 residues long. Germline assignment: CDR1 MNHEY and CDR2 SVGAGI. The CDR3 DNA is TGTGCCAGCTTCCGGGACTTCGCAGATACGCAGTATTTT. Its protein product is CASFRDFADTQYF.

The chain links TRBV6-6 to TRBJ2-2; D remains unclear. The length of the CDR3 is 13 residues. Germline V CDR1 and CDR2: MNHNY, SVGAGI (reference sequence). The V and J ends lost 7 bases and 2 bases respectively, with 8 bases between them. The CDR3 is CASKERNTGELFF. CDR3 bases: TGTGCCAGCAAAGAGCGTAACACCGGGGAGCTGTTTTTT.

The chain has TRBV11-3 and TRBJ2-3, with TRBD1 as a possible D gene (6 bases). Germline V gene lookup returns CDR1 SGHNT and CDR2 YENEEA. V lost 2 bases and J lost 4, with 13 bases in between. The CDR3 loop spans 15 amino acids. This CDR3 is CASSLQGTAADTQYF. The DNA of the CDR3 is TGTGCCAGCAGCTTACAGGGGACGGCCGCAGATACGCAGTATTTT.

The sample holds a few counts of this clone. This chain uses TRBV5-1 with TRBJ1-1, with D tentatively TRBD1 (6 bases). Trimming pared 4 bases from V and 5 bases from J, leaving 15 bases between. The CDR3 has 14 residues. Germline values: CDR1 SGHRS, CDR2 YFSETQ. The CDR3 nucleotides read TGCGCCAGCAGCCTAGGGGGAGTCCGAACTGAAGCTTTCTTT. Its translation is CASSLGGVRTEAFF.

This clone was recorded only once. This rearrangement joins TRBV3-1 (or the pseudogene TRBV3-2) to TRBJ2-5; TRBD2 aligns across 8 bases. Germline-derived CDR1 and CDR2 are LGHDT and YNNKEL (reference sequence). J gave up 5 bases and V 3 bases, and 14 bases lay outside the gene matches. This CDR3 comprises 17 residues. The CDR3 spells CASSQFGIAGIGETQYF. CDR3 sequence (DNA): TGTGCCAGCAGCCAGTTCGGTATAGCGGGGATAGGGGAGACCCAGTACTTC.

CDR3 sequence: CASSLGLGDGNEQYF. Written as DNA, the CDR3 is TGTGCCAGTAGTCTCGGACTAGGGGACGGAAACGAGCAGTACTTC. The chain joins TRBV19 to TRBJ2-7; 7 bases are a match to TRBD2. This CDR3 is 15 amino acids long. Germline loops: CDR1 LNHDA, CDR2 SQIVND (reference sequence). J was trimmed by 5 bases and V by 5 bases; bases with no gene match: 12.